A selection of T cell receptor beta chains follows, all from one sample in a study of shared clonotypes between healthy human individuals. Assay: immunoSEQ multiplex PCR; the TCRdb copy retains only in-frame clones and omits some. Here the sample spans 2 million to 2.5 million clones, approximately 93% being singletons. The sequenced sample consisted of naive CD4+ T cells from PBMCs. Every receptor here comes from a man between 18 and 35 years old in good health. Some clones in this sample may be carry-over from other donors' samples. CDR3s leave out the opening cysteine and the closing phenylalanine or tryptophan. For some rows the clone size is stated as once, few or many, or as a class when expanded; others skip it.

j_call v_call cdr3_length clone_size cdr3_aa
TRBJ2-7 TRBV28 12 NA ASSPGFPTYEQY
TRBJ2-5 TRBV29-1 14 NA SVEDRSGRRQETQY
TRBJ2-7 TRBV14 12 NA ASSQGPSGYEQY
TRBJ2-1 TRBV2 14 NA ASSVWTSGDYNEQF
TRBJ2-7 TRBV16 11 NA ASSLPRGYEQY
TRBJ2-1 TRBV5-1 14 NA ASSMRLAGGYNEQF
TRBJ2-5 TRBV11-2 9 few ASSFGETQY
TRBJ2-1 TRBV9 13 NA ASSVSSGAYNEQF
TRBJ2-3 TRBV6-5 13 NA ASSNSGPRTDTQY
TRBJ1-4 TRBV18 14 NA ASSPRLLAANEKLF
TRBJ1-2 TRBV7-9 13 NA ASSLEGRGLEGYT
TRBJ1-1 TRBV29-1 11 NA SVRPGESKEAF
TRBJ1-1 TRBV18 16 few ASSLDLTGVLMNTEAF
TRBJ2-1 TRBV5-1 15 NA ASSLGAPSRGLGEQF
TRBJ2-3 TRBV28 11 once AGGASGTDTQY
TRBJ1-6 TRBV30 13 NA AWSVEGTRNSPLH
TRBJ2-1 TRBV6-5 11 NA ASSYDEGNEQF
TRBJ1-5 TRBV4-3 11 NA ASSQGLPQPQH
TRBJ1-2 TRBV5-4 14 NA ASSLDARRARYGYT
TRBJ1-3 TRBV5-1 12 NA ASSSGRSGNTIY
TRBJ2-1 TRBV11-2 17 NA ASSVTGTSGKGYYNEQF
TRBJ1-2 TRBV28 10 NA ASSRMGYGYT
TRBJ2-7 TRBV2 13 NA ASSEGREGPYEQY
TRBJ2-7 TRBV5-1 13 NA ASSSGQGATYEQY
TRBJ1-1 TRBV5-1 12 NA ASRAGQPNTEAF
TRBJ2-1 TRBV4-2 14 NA ASSSRLAGGSGEQF